This T cell receptor beta chain was obtained from a study of blood T cell repertoires in COVID-19. Study context: Samples representing acute and convalescent COVID-19 were sourced from the United States, Italy and Spain. PBMCs, B-cell-depleted T cells, or T cells provided the cDNA or gDNA that made up the material.

Trimming cost V 3 bases and J 7 bases; bases outside gene matches: 8. Germline CDR1 SGDLS, CDR2 YYNGEE. The length of the CDR3 is 15 residues. Per the authors' pipeline: Amplification of reference gene primers was used by the study to estimate nucleated cell counts. Only in-frame clones appear in the TCRdb table, and some are missing; sequencing was by immunoSEQ multiplex PCR. V, J and clone size were drawn from that table, and D and trimming were deduced from the DNA. The sample lists under 60,000 clones, roughly nine tenths occurring once. The rearrangement uses TRBV9 and TRBJ2-1, with 9 bases fitting TRBD2. The receptor was derived from a man between 50 and 59 years old with acute or convalescent COVID-19. The sequenced sample consisted of peripheral blood. The CDR3 DNA reads as TGTGCCAGCAGCGCCGGGGCTAGCGGGAAGAATGAGCAGTTCTTC. This encodes CASSAGASGKNEQFF.